This T cell receptor (beta chain) comes out of a study of T-cell reconstitution after alpha-beta-depleted transplantation in children. This clonotype was counted once. The library targeted TCRbeta and was prepared with unique molecular identifiers. MiXCR, applied by TCRdb to the PCR reads, yields one record per CDR3 protein. Among around 240,000 distinct CDR3 sequences listed, approximately 9.7% were seen once. Germline V gene lookup returns CDR1 MNHNS and CDR2 SASEGT. V was cut by 6 bases and J by 6 bases, with 14 bases left in between. The CDR3 totals 14 residues. The rearrangement links TRBV6-1 to TRBJ1-4; D remains unclear. This specimen was PBMCs from the stem cell graft donor, taken from the stem cell graft. The sequence was obtained from a human donor who donated a stem cell graft to a child with SCID. The chain's CDR3 is CASSFKEMDEKLFF. The CDR3 DNA follows: TGTGCCAGCAGCTTTAAAGAGATGGATGAAAAACTGTTTTTT.